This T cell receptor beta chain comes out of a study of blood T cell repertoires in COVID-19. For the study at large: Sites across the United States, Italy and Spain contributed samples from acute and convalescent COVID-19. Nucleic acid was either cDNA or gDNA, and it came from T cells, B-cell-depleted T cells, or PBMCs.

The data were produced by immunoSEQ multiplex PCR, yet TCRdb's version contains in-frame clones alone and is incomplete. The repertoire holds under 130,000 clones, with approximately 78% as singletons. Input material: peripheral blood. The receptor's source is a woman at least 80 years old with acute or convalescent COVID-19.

The CDR3 sequence is CASSVAAGVADTQYF. Here the CDR3 DNA reads TGTGCCAGCAGCGTAGCCGCAGGGGTAGCAGATACGCAGTATTTT. The genes are TRBV9 and TRBJ2-3; possibly TRBD1 for D (6 bases). This CDR3 is built from 15 residues. V dropped 0 bases and J dropped 4 bases, with 12 bases sitting between them. Germline V gene data show CDR1 as SGDLS and CDR2 as YYNGEE. The full variable domain, completed using reference TRBV9 and TRBJ2-3, is DSGVTQTPKHLITATGQRVTLRCSPRSGDLSVYWYQQSLDQGLQFLIQYYNGEERAKGNILERFSAQQFPDLHSELNLSSLELGDSALYFCASSVAAGVADTQYFGPGTRLTVL.